The clone carrying this T cell receptor (beta chain) has a handful of counts. Its antigen is not identified. Between the trimmed V and J ends, which lost 0 bases and 5 bases, there was a span of 4 bases. Germline loops: CDR1 SQVTM, CDR2 ANQGSEA. CDR3 size: 12 residues. This sample is drawn from a study of T-cell reconstitution after alpha-beta-depleted transplantation in children. Study-wide points: Several hundred expanded graft clones reportedly were the source of alpha-beta T cells about two months after transplant. In some patients, recipient T cells and intrathymic progenitors surviving conditioning explained high day-60 diversity. A year had passed since transplant, and T-cell counts and diversity by then came mostly from newly produced T cells.

For TCRbeta, the library was prepared with unique molecular identifiers. TCRdb re-called the PCR reads through MiXCR, storing one row per CDR3 protein. The repertoire includes fewer than 700,000 distinct CDR3 sequences, 10% to 15% of them detected once, and around 2.2% sits in the top ten. The receptor comes from a male patient younger than 18 who had a stem cell transplant for acute myeloid leukemia, so the T cells may come from the graft donor. The chain links TRBV29-1 to TRBJ2-2; D ambiguous. The starting material was PBMCs, mostly from graft donor cells, obtained 360 days after TCRalphabeta/CD19-depleted stem cell transplant. CDR3 nucleotide sequence: TGCAGCGTTGAAGATCAGACCGGGGAGCTGTTTTTT. Translating gives CSVEDQTGELFF.